The 2 T cell receptor beta chains in this list originate from one sample, sequenced in a study of beta chain features in type 1 diabetes. The entirety of the isolated RNA underwent reverse transcription, so expressed TCRB transcripts were sequenced. The table came from immunoSEQ multiplex PCR; TCRdb's copy has only in-frame clones and leaves some out. Of 500,000 to 700,000 clones listed, 15% to 17% are singletons. The material sequenced was naive CD4+ T cells from blood. These receptors were taken from a man aged 18-30 years in good health.

This chain joins TRBV5-1 and TRBJ2-5, with D perhaps being TRBD1 or TRBD2 (5 bases each). The CDR3 is 14 residues long. V lost 0 bases and J lost 0, with 6 bases in between. CDR1 and CDR2 from the germline V gene are SGHRS and YFSETQ. CDR3 DNA sequence: TGCGCCAGCAGCTTGGTGGGGGACCAAGAGACCCAGTACTTC. Translation gives CASSLVGDQETQYF. The full variable domain, in which reference TRBV5-1 and TRBJ2-5 provide the parts outside the CDR3, is KAGVTQTPRYLIKTRGQQVTLSCSPISGHRSVSWYQQTPGQGLQFLFEYFSETQRNKGNFPGRFSGRQFSNSRSEMNVSTLELGDSALYLCASSLVGDQETQYFGPGTRLLVL.

The chain employs TRBV6-5 and TRBJ1-2; D is ambiguous. Trimming removed 6 bases from V and 3 bases from J, with 14 bases in between. CDR1 MNHEY and CDR2 SVGAGI come from the germline V gene. The CDR3 is made up of 14 amino acids. CDR3 in amino acids: CASRLLGNDYGYTF. In DNA, the CDR3 is TGTGCCAGCAGGCTGCTGGGAAATGACTATGGCTACACCTTC.